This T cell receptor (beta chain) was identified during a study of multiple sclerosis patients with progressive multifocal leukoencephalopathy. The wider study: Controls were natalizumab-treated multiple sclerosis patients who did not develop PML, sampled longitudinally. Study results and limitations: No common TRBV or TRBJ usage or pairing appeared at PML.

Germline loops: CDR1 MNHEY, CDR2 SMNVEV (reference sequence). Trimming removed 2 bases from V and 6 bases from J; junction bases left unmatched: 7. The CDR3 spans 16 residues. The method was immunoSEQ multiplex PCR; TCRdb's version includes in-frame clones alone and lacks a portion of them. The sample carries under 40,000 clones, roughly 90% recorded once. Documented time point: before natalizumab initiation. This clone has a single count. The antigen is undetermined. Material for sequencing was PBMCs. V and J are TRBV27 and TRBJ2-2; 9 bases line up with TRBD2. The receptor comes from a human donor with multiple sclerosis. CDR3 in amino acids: CASSLMSSGSSGELFF. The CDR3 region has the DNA TGTGCCAGCAGTTTAATGAGTAGCGGGAGTTCCGGGGAGCTGTTTTTT.